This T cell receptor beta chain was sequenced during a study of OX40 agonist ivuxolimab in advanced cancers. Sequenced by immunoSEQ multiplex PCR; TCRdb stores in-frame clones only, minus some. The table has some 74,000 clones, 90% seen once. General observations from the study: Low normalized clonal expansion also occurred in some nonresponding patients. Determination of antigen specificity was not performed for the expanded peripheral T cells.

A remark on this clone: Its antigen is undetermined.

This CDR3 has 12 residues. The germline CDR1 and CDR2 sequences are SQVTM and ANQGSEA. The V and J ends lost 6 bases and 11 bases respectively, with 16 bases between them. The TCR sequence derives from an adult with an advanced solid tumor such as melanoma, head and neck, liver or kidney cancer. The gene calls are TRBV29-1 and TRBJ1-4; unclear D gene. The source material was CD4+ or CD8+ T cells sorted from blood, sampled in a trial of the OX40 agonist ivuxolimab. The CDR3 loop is CSVAPETGKLFF. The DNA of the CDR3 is TGCAGCGTCGCCCCAGAGACCGGTAAACTGTTTTTT.